This TCR beta chain was identified during a study of blood T cell repertoires in COVID-19. Looking at the study overall: The samples span acute and convalescent COVID-19 from the United States, Italy and Spain. Sources were T cells, B-cell-depleted T cells, or PBMCs; the material itself was cDNA or gDNA.

In the original workflow: Estimation of nucleated cell counts was performed using reference gene primer amplification. TCRdb keeps only in-frame clones here, not all; method: immunoSEQ multiplex PCR. That table is the source of V, J and clone size, and D and trimming were worked out from the DNA. The data show fewer than 300,000 clones, 87% seen once. The germline CDR1 and CDR2 sequences are LGHNA and YSLEER. This CDR3 is 15 amino acids long. The V and J ends lost 0 bases and 0 bases respectively, with 6 bases between them. Sample: peripheral blood. The chain joins TRBV4-3 to TRBJ2-1; D unresolved. The clonotype originates from a woman aged 45-60 years with acute or convalescent COVID-19. CDR3 amino acids: CASSQDPSSYNEQFF. The CDR3 DNA sequence: TGCGCCAGCAGCCAAGATCCGAGCTCCTACAATGAGCAGTTCTTC.